The sequence of this T cell receptor beta chain was determined in a study of human T cells and chemical hapten exposure. Time point noted: healthy volunteer bleed at 6 weeks. Whole blood that had not been fractionated was the source of extracted total RNA. In germline, CDR1 is DFQATT, CDR2 SNEGSKA (reference sequence). Deletions cut 3 bases from V and 9 bases from J, with 20 bases between. This CDR3 is built from 14 residues. This clonotype appeared many times. As the library was built, unique molecular identifiers were attached to individual cDNA molecules. TCRdb re-called the RACE reads through MiXCR, storing one row per CDR3 protein. The table records roughly 80,000 distinct CDR3 sequences, 8.5% to 10% of them present only once.

The sequenced sample consisted of whole blood. The origin of this receptor is a female donor in good health. Some clones in this sample may be carry-over from other donors' samples. This chain connects TRBV20-1 to TRBJ1-2; D is unclear. The CDR3 DNA reads as TGCAGTGCTAGCGGTCTTGGCATTCCTGAGAGCTACACCTTC. This encodes CSASGLGIPESYTF.